This TCR beta chain was identified in a study of beta chain features in type 1 diabetes. General study results and limits: For type 1 diabetes patients, VDJ junctions showed fewer insertions and more deletions. A potential influence of HLA type upon TCRB rearrangement remained unresolved herein.

With regard to this clone: Its antigen is undetermined.

From germline, CDR1 is MNHEY and CDR2 SVGAGI. V was shortened by 6 bases and J by 0 bases, with 11 bases between the two germline ends. The CDR3 consists of 14 residues. Expressed TCRB transcripts were sequenced, since all the RNA that had been isolated was reverse transcribed. About 3.9 million reads on average were seen across naive, central memory and regulatory T cell samples. The repertoire was sequenced with immunoSEQ multiplex PCR; TCRdb's copy has only in-frame clones and lacks some. The sample lists some 150,000 clones, 7% to 10% occurring once. V gene TRBV6-5 combines with J gene TRBJ1-2; no definite D call. The TCR was taken from a man between 18 and 29 years old in good health. Sequencing used central memory CD4+ T cells from blood. The CDR3 DNA reads as TGTGCCAGCAGCAGTCAGAAAGCTAACTATGGCTACACCTTC. It specifies CASSSQKANYGYTF.